The clone carrying this T cell receptor beta chain showed up just a few times. What it binds is not known. The data belong to a study of naive and memory T cell subsets. Findings and caveats of the study: Both skin biopsy types reportedly yielded TCRs, tuberculin sites far more. The RNA method is potentially sensitive to activation and differentiation changes. Higher TCR numbers at tuberculin sites reflect T cell infiltration, per interpretation.

The SP2 primer and nested alpha and beta constant region primers amplified ligated cDNA in four rounds. TCRdb ran MiXCR on the UMI-ligation and nested PCR reads and lists one entry per CDR3 protein. The repertoire consists of around 37,000 distinct CDR3 sequences, with approximately 11% occurring once and the leading ten covering 3.5% to 5%. The CDR3 spans 16 residues. V lost 3 bases, J lost 1 base, and 13 bases lay in between. CDR1 and CDR2 from the germline V gene are SGHTA and FQGTGA. Treatment of the sample: skin biopsy from PPD injection site in Mantoux-positive individual. An oligonucleotide containing a UMI was ligated to the 3' end of TCR cDNA. Tuberculin skin test biopsies were taken where PPD was injected in Mantoux-positive people.

This chain links TRBV7-3 with TRBJ2-1, with D maybe TRBD2 (6 bases). This sequence originates from an adult in good health. The sample was skin, taken from a tuberculin skin test site. Here the CDR3 reads CASSFDGGLSYNEQFF. CDR3 coding DNA: TGTGCCAGCAGCTTTGACGGAGGGTTGTCCTACAATGAGCAGTTCTTC.